This passage covers 32 T cell receptor beta chains from one sample sequenced in a study of diagnostic markers for celiac disease. One entry per CDR3 protein, without DNA, is what TCRdb gives after re-calling the reads. This table holds approximately 8,000 distinct CDR3 sequences. Material: either unsorted cells or a sorted T cell fraction (not recorded which). The receptors here all came from a human donor. This table probably holds off-target reads from a library built for another chain.

CDR3 region: CASSWWTYTGELFF. V gene TRBV28 combines with J gene TRBJ2-2. The CDR3 runs 14 residues. Germline V gene lookup returns CDR1 MDHEN and CDR2 SYDVKM. Full variable domain (missing parts from reference TRBV28 and TRBJ2-2): DVKVTQSSRYLVKRTGEKVFLECVQDMDHENMFWYRQDPGLGLRLIYFSYDVKMKEKGDIPEGYSVSREKKERFSLILESASTNQTSMYLCASSWWTYTGELFFGEGSRLTVL.

V usage is TRBV2 and J usage is TRBJ2-7; TCRdb picks TRBD1, but there is no DNA to check that call. This CDR3 spans 14 amino acids. The germline V gene encodes CDR1 SNHLY and CDR2 FYNNEI. The CDR3 sequence is CASQGDVRPYEQYF.

Frequency places this clonotype as medium-sized (0.01 to 0.1%). The V and J genes are TRBV20-1 and TRBJ2-3; TCRdb's D call, TRBD2, is unchecked because there is no DNA. Germline assignment: CDR1 DFQATT and CDR2 SNEGSKA (reference sequence). The CDR3 loop spans 14 amino acids. The CDR3 protein is CSADGTSRTDTQYF.

V is TRBV6-5 and J is TRBJ1-2. Looked up from germline, CDR1 is MNHEY and CDR2 is SVGAGI. CDR3 size: 16 residues. The CDR3 sequence: CASSYSRVGGRSGYTF.

This chain joins TRBV5-1 and TRBJ1-1; TCRdb's D gene call, TRBD1, goes unchecked for lack of DNA. CDR3 length: 18 residues. Germline values: CDR1 SGHRS, CDR2 YFSETQ. The CDR3 spells CASSFSGPGLNRNTEAFF.

This clonotype is labeled medium-sized based on frequency. The chain employs TRBV11-2 and TRBJ2-7. The germline V gene has CDR1 SGHAT and CDR2 FQNNGV. This CDR3 comprises 12 residues. The CDR3 sequence: CASSRLSGEQYF. The full variable domain, its missing parts supplied by reference TRBV11-2 and TRBJ2-7, is EAGVAQSPRYKIIEKRQSVAFWCNPISGHATLYWYQQILGQGPKLLIQFQNNGVVDDSQLPKDRFSAERLKGVDSTLKIQPAKLEDSAVYLCASSRLSGEQYFGPGTRLTVT.

This chain joins TRBV11-2 and TRBJ2-5; without DNA, the TCRdb call of TRBD1 cannot be checked. From germline, CDR1 is SGHAT and CDR2 FQNNGV. The CDR3 contains 16 residues. The CDR3 is CASSLGGGTGQETQYF.

J is TRBJ2-3 and V is TRBV7-2. This CDR3 comprises 13 residues. The germline V gene encodes CDR1 SGHTA and CDR2 FQGNSA. The CDR3 reads CASSLPGVDTQYF. The full variable domain, its missing parts supplied by reference TRBV7-2 and TRBJ2-3, is GAGVSQSPSNKVTEKGKDVELRCDPISGHTALYWYRQSLGQGLEFLIYFQGNSAPDKSGLPSDRFSAERTGGSVSTLTIQRTQQEDSAVYLCASSLPGVDTQYFGPGTRLTVL.

This chain uses TRBV6-1 with TRBJ2-2; absent DNA, TCRdb's TRBD1 call cannot be checked. Germline-derived CDR1 and CDR2 are MNHNS and SASEGT. There are 15 residues in the CDR3. CDR3 protein: CASSEAGPGAGELFF.

The rearrangement uses TRBV29-1 and TRBJ2-5; TCRdb reports TRBD1, a call that lacks DNA to check it against. The CDR3 spans 12 residues. Germline V gives CDR1 SQVTM, CDR2 ANQGSEA. The CDR3 reads CSGGSGGEAQYF. Based on the CDR3 plus reference TRBV29-1 and TRBJ2-5, the full variable domain is SAVISQKPSRDICQRGTSLTIQCQVDSQVTMMFWYRQQPGQSLTLIATANQGSEATYESGFVIDKFPISRPNLTFSTLTVSNMSPEDSSIYLCSGGSGGEAQYFGPGTRLLVL.

This chain links TRBV5-1 with TRBJ2-5; TCRdb gives TRBD2 as the D gene, but with no DNA this cannot be confirmed. In germline, CDR1 is SGHRS, CDR2 YFSETQ. This CDR3 spans 16 amino acids. CDR3: CASSLAAAGGSETQYF.

This chain connects TRBV12-3 or TRBV12-4 to TRBJ2-1; TCRdb designates TRBD1, a call that cannot be tested without DNA. The CDR3 runs 16 residues. The CDR3 reads CASSLVGTGSYNEQFF.

The chain employs TRBV6-5 and TRBJ2-1; TCRdb gives TRBD2 as the D gene, but with no DNA this cannot be confirmed. The germline V gene encodes CDR1 MNHEY and CDR2 SVGAGI. The CDR3 contains 13 residues. The CDR3 is CASTLAGVGEQFF.

The chain is built from TRBV28 and TRBJ1-3; the TCRdb D gene call, TRBD1, has no DNA to confirm it. Germline CDR1 reads MDHEN; CDR2 reads SYDVKM. There are 14 residues in the CDR3. CDR3 sequence: CASGRQVSGNTIYF.

The chain recombines TRBV6-1 with TRBJ2-1; lacking DNA, the TRBD2 call made by TCRdb goes unchecked. The germline V gene has CDR1 MNHNS and CDR2 SASEGT. This CDR3 has 16 amino acids. CDR3 residues: CASSEASGNSYNEQFF.

The CDR3: CAITTGDNSPLHF. The chain joins TRBV10-3 to TRBJ1-6; the D gene TCRdb calls, TRBD1, cannot be checked with no DNA. There are 13 residues in the CDR3. Germline assignment: CDR1 ENHRY and CDR2 SYGVKD.

The chain combines TRBV19 with TRBJ2-3; TCRdb proposes TRBD1, but this gene call is untestable without DNA. The CDR3 length is 17 residues. Per the germline V gene, CDR1 is LNHDA and CDR2 is SQIVND (reference sequence). CDR3 residues: CASSPLKKTGWTDTQYF.

The rearrangement links TRBV30 to TRBJ1-4. Germline CDR1 GTSNPN, CDR2 SVGIG (reference sequence). The CDR3 has 11 amino acids. The CDR3 sequence is CAWSVGEKLFF.

This clonotype shows up as medium-sized by frequency. The J gene is TRBJ2-7, the V gene TRBV10-3; checking the TCRdb D call of TRBD1 is not possible without DNA. The CDR3 consists of 15 residues. In germline, CDR1 is ENHRY, CDR2 SYGVKD. The chain's CDR3 is CAISDSTDRGYEQYF.

The chain has TRBV5-1 and TRBJ1-4; TCRdb lists TRBD1, though no DNA is available to test this call. Per the germline V gene, CDR1 is SGHRS and CDR2 is YFSETQ. The CDR3 has 15 residues. CDR3 protein: CASSPQVGRNEKLFF. Filled out from reference TRBV5-1 and TRBJ1-4, the complete variable domain reads KAGVTQTPRYLIKTRGQQVTLSCSPISGHRSVSWYQQTPGQGLQFLFEYFSETQRNKGNFPGRFSGRQFSNSRSEMNVSTLELGDSALYLCASSPQVGRNEKLFFGSGTQLSVL.

CDR3 sequence reads: CASSLHYNEQFF. The chain employs TRBV28 and TRBJ2-1. The germline V gene encodes CDR1 MDHEN and CDR2 SYDVKM. This CDR3 has 12 amino acids. The complete variable domain, with remaining parts taken from reference TRBV28 and TRBJ2-1, reads DVKVTQSSRYLVKRTGEKVFLECVQDMDHENMFWYRQDPGLGLRLIYFSYDVKMKEKGDIPEGYSVSREKKERFSLILESASTNQTSMYLCASSLHYNEQFFGPGTRLTVL.

This clonotype is deemed large by its frequency. The chain carries TRBV20-1 and TRBJ1-5. Looked up from germline, CDR1 is DFQATT and CDR2 is SNEGSKA (reference sequence). The CDR3 loop spans 12 amino acids. CDR3 sequence: CSATGGFRPQHF.

This clonotype ranks as medium-sized in terms of frequency. The chain is built from TRBV20-1 and TRBJ1-6; no DNA is available, so the TRBD1 call from TCRdb remains unchecked. The germline V gene has CDR1 DFQATT and CDR2 SNEGSKA (reference sequence). The CDR3 runs 14 residues. CDR3 loop: CSATARGRNSPLHF.

The V gene is TRBV28, the J gene TRBJ1-5; no DNA is available, so the TRBD1 call from TCRdb remains unchecked. Per germline, CDR1 MDHEN and CDR2 SYDVKM. The CDR3 consists of 19 residues. Here the CDR3 reads CASSFSRTGGIGGNQPQHF.

The chain is built from TRBV5-1 and TRBJ2-1. Germline CDR1 and CDR2: SGHRS and YFSETQ. The CDR3 covers 14 residues. CDR3: CASSLGVAYNEQFF.

This chain links TRBV28 with TRBJ2-5; TCRdb picks TRBD1, but there is no DNA to check that call. This CDR3 is built from 11 residues. Germline CDR1 is MDHEN and CDR2 is SYDVKM. CDR3 in amino acids: CASVRGETQYF. Together with reference TRBV28 and TRBJ2-5, the CDR3 gives the full variable domain: DVKVTQSSRYLVKRTGEKVFLECVQDMDHENMFWYRQDPGLGLRLIYFSYDVKMKEKGDIPEGYSVSREKKERFSLILESASTNQTSMYLCASVRGETQYFGPGTRLLVL.

V and J are TRBV6-5 and TRBJ1-5; TCRdb's D call, TRBD1, is unchecked because there is no DNA. Germline-derived CDR1 and CDR2 are MNHEY and SVGAGI. The CDR3 has 15 residues. This chain's CDR3 is CASSFRPGTNQPQHF.

The chain uses TRBV6-5 and TRBJ2-7. CDR1 and CDR2 from the germline V gene are MNHEY and SVGAGI. The CDR3 length is 14 residues. The CDR3 protein is CASSLSASSYEQYF.

This chain joins TRBV12-5 and TRBJ1-2. The CDR3 covers 15 residues. Germline V gene data show CDR1 as LGHNT and CDR2 as FRNRAP. CDR3 amino acids: CASPGQRHIIGGYTF.

The chain uses TRBV2 and TRBJ1-6; TCRdb's D call, TRBD1, is unchecked because there is no DNA. The CDR3 runs to 16 residues. CDR1 SNHLY and CDR2 FYNNEI come from the germline V gene. CDR3 amino acids: CASTRAQGVVGSPLHF.

The genes are TRBV28 and TRBJ2-2; TCRdb's D call, TRBD1, is unchecked because there is no DNA. CDR1 is MDHEN and CDR2 is SYDVKM in the germline V gene. This CDR3 region has 17 residues. CDR3 protein: CASGSTGAGGGTGELFF.

This rearrangement joins TRBV4-3 to TRBJ2-1; checking the TCRdb D call of TRBD2 is not possible without DNA. CDR3 size: 15 residues. CDR1 and CDR2 from the germline V gene are LGHNA and YSLEER. The CDR3 sequence is CASSQGTSGINEQFF.